This T cell receptor (beta chain) was observed in a study of T cells in localized non-small cell lung cancer. General study results and limits: For the top 100 tumor clones, a median approximately 59 also appeared in adjacent lung. Adjacent uninvolved lung tissue had the highest T cell clonality, exceeding tumor. A denser population of T cells in blood accompanied longer overall survival.

About this clone: Its specificity is not known.

The CDR3 contains 15 residues. Trimming pared 6 bases from V and 4 bases from J, leaving 16 bases between. The V gene's germline CDR1 is SGHAT and CDR2 FQDESV (reference sequence). Assay used: immunoSEQ multiplex PCR; TCRdb lists only in-frame clones, some missing. The sample records more than 30,000 clones, about 90% being singletons. The chain carries TRBV11-1 and TRBJ2-1, with a possible D match to TRBD2 (6 bases). Material: peripheral blood mononuclear cells, obtained before any cancer treatment. The clonotype comes from a man aged 35-69 years with stage III lung adenocarcinoma. CDR3 nucleotide sequence: TGTGCCAGCAGAGATGGCGGGGCCTTATACAATGAGCAGTTCTTC. Its translation is CASRDGGALYNEQFF. The variable domain in full, with the rest retrieved from reference TRBV11-1 and TRBJ2-1, is EAEVAQSPRYKITEKSQAVAFWCDPISGHATLYWYRQILGQGPELLVQFQDESVVDDSQLPKDRFSAERLKGVDSTLKIQPAELGDSAMYLCASRDGGALYNEQFFGPGTRLTVL.